The 18 T cell receptor beta chains given below trace back to one sample, sequenced in a study of low-dose radiotherapy and immunotherapy resistance in tumors. The time point here: before trial treatment. TRAV and TRBV primers primed cDNA for both TCRalpha and TCRbeta. TCR amplification used roughly 20 PCR cycles, a constant-region primer and a V-primer adapter. TCRdb reanalysed the reads using MiXCR and keeps one entry per CDR3 protein. This sample has more than 85,000 distinct CDR3 sequences, with more than 7.5% found just once. The material sequenced was PBMCs, taken before treatment. The receptor source for this set is a male donor with prostate cancer.

In this sample, this clonotype turned up many times. The rearrangement uses TRBV29-1 and TRBJ2-7; the D gene could be TRBD1 or TRBD2 (6 bases each). The CDR3 length is 12 residues. Looked up from germline, CDR1 is SQVTM and CDR2 is ANQGSEA. Trimming cost V 2 bases and J 5 bases, with 10 bases left between them. In DNA form, the CDR3 reads TGCAGCGTTGAATACGGGGGCCACGAGCAGTACTTC. Protein: CSVEYGGHEQYF.

This clonotype was counted many times. The chain has TRBV6-6 and TRBJ2-5, with TRBD1 matching 8 bases. Germline V gives CDR1 MNHNY, CDR2 SVGAGI (reference sequence). The CDR3 is made up of 14 amino acids. V lost 5 bases and J lost 3; bases outside the gene matches: 5. The CDR3 sequence is CASSLRGPEETQYF. For the CDR3, the DNA is TGTGCCAGCAGTCTCAGGGGGCCAGAAGAGACCCAGTACTTC.

This clonotype appeared many times. The rearrangement uses TRBV5-4 and TRBJ2-2; D unresolved. There are 14 residues in the CDR3. The V and J ends lost 5 bases and 2 bases respectively, with 10 bases between them. From germline, CDR1 is SGHNT and CDR2 YYREEE (reference sequence). The DNA for the CDR3 is TGTGCCAGCAGTTCTACGGCCAACACCGGGGAGCTGTTTTTT. This gives the protein CASSSTANTGELFF.

This clonotype occurred many times. The chain employs TRBV20-1 and TRBJ2-1; 14 bases are a match to TRBD2. V lost 3 bases to trimming and J lost 15 bases; unmatched junction nucleotides: 16. The germline V gene has CDR1 DFQATT and CDR2 SNEGSKA (reference sequence). The CDR3 has 16 residues. The CDR3 here is CSARDQRTSGRFRGFF. The CDR3 region has the DNA TGCAGTGCTAGGGACCAACGGACTAGCGGGAGGTTCCGTGGGTTCTTC.

This rearrangement joins TRBV21-1 to TRBJ2-7; the tabulated D call, TRBD2, remains unverified against the DNA. TRBV21-1 is reported as a pseudogene. The CDR3 consists of 17 residues. The CDR3 sequence: CASSLGLAGLATHEQYF. CDR3 DNA: TGTGCCAGCAGCTTGGGACTAGCGGGACTAGCGACCCACGAGCAGTACTTC.

There are many counts of this clonotype. The rearrangement uses TRBV6-2 or TRBV6-3 and TRBJ1-1; D remains unclear. Between the trimmed V and J ends, which lost 4 bases and 4 bases, there was a span of 7 bases. In germline, CDR1 is MNHEY, CDR2 SVGEGT. This CDR3 is built from 12 residues. CDR3 sequence (DNA): TGTGCCAGCAGTTCCAGTACCACTGAAGCTTTCTTT. Protein sequence: CASSSSTTEAFF.

There are many counts of this clonotype. The chain is built from TRBV23-1 and TRBJ2-7, with 10 positions matching TRBD2. TRBV23-1 is an ORF for which the function is uncertain. The CDR3 loop spans 15 amino acids. The V gene end was trimmed by 0 bases and the J gene end by 6 bases; junction bases not matched to a gene: 5. The DNA for the CDR3 is TGCGCCAGCAGTCAATCGAAGCGGGAGGGCCTCGAGCAGTACTTC. Translating gives CASSQSKREGLEQYF.

This clonotype was seen at least ten times. This rearrangement joins TRBV30 to TRBJ2-1; maybe TRBD1 (5 bases). CDR1 is GTSNPN, CDR2 SVGIG, per germline (reference sequence). The CDR3 is 14 amino acids. The V and J ends lost 1 base and 8 bases respectively, with 15 bases between them. CDR3 nucleotides: TGTGCCTGGAGTGGTATCTATCAGGGCGATGAGCAGTTCTTC. Protein sequence: CAWSGIYQGDEQFF.

In this sample, this clonotype turned up many times. The V gene is TRBV20-1, the J gene TRBJ1-6; 9 bases align to TRBD1. V was clipped by 6 bases and J by 10 bases; unmatched bases: 16. Germline CDR1 is DFQATT and CDR2 is SNEGSKA (reference sequence). CDR3 length: 16 residues. The CDR3, as DNA: TGCAGTGCCTTTTCCCCTCGGACAGGGGCAAGCTCACCCCTCCACTTT. Translating gives CSAFSPRTGASSPLHF.

This clonotype appeared many times. The CDR3 here is CAIMGDSTDTQYF. Here the CDR3 DNA reads TGTGCCATCATGGGGGATTCCACAGATACGCAGTATTTT. The chain couples TRBV10-3 to TRBJ2-3; the D gene could be TRBD1 or TRBD2 (5 bases each). This CDR3 is 13 amino acids long. The germline CDR1 and CDR2 sequences are ENHRY and SYGVKD. Trimming pared 7 bases from V and 2 bases from J, leaving 10 bases between.

About this clonotype itself: A far larger clone is one base from this, pointing to a likely read error. The chain carries TRBV12-5 and TRBJ2-1; TRBD2 matches 9 bases. The junction had 14 bases not matched to a gene; V was cut back by 1 base and J by 10 bases. The CDR3 spans 17 residues. Germline assignment: CDR1 LGHNT and CDR2 FRNRAP. CDR3: CASGLDRLAERSYEQFF. The CDR3 DNA sequence: TGTGCTAGTGGTTTGGACCGACTAGCGGAGCGTTCCTACGAGCAGTTCTTC.

This clonotype was recorded at least ten times. The rearrangement joins TRBV23-1 to TRBJ2-4, with 8 nucleotides matching TRBD1. TRBV23-1 is given ORF status, its function remaining uncertain. V shed 3 bases and J 6 bases; nucleotides not matched to a gene: 7. This CDR3 is built from 15 residues. The CDR3 nucleotides are TGCGCCAGCAGTCAGCCCAGGACAGGGACAAACATTCAGTACTTC. This translates into CASSQPRTGTNIQYF.

This clonotype was recorded many times. The chain links TRBV29-1 to TRBJ2-1; no firm D call. Trimming removed 7 bases at V and 4 bases at J, with 8 bases between. There are 11 residues in the CDR3. Looked up from germline, CDR1 is SQVTM and CDR2 is ANQGSEA. CDR3 nucleotides: TGCAGCGAGACAAGTTACAATGAGCAGTTCTTC. Translation gives CSETSYNEQFF.

This clonotype was observed at least ten times. The chain has TRBV20-1 and TRBJ2-1, with 16 positions matching TRBD2. Trimming cost V 1 base and J 2 bases; bases outside gene matches: 14. The germline V gene encodes CDR1 DFQATT and CDR2 SNEGSKA (reference sequence). CDR3 length: 21 residues. CDR3 in DNA: TGCAGTGCTAGAGGCAATTCTATGGGACTAGCGGGAGGGCCCACCTACAATGAGCAGTTCTTC. It encodes CSARGNSMGLAGGPTYNEQFF.

The table lists this clonotype with many counts. The V and J genes are TRBV5-6 and TRBJ2-7, with TRBD2 matching 9 bases. Trimming took 1 base from V and 6 from J; bases not matched to a gene: 8. CDR1 is SGHDT and CDR2 is YYEEEE in the germline V gene. The CDR3 has 15 residues. The chain's CDR3 is CASSLRRAGGGEQYF. The CDR3 DNA sequence: TGTGCCAGCAGCTTGAGACGAGCGGGAGGTGGCGAGCAGTACTTC.

This clonotype was recorded at least ten times. This chain links TRBV3-1 with TRBJ2-4, with D possibly matching TRBD2 (6 bases). This CDR3 has 18 amino acids. Germline CDR1 is LGHDT and CDR2 is YNNKEL (reference sequence). The germline V and J ends were trimmed by 1 base and 3 bases, with 19 bases remaining between them. CDR3 residues: CASSQASAGLAGKNIQYF. The DNA for the CDR3 is TGTGCCAGCAGCCAAGCCTCCGCGGGGTTGGCAGGCAAAAACATTCAGTACTTC.

This clonotype was found a few times. The CDR3 region is CASSVGITGNYGYTF. As DNA, the CDR3 is TGTGCCAGCAGCGTCGGAATTACAGGGAACTATGGCTACACCTTC. V and J are TRBV9 and TRBJ1-2, with TRBD1 as a possible D gene (6 bases). Germline V CDR1 and CDR2: SGDLS, YYNGEE. CDR3 size: 15 residues. V lost 2 bases to trimming and J lost 2 bases, with 13 bases between them.

This clonotype was seen repeatedly, ten times or more. The J gene is TRBJ2-3, the V gene TRBV21-1; the table's D gene call, TRBD2, was not cross checked with the DNA. TRBV21-1 is marked as a pseudogene. This CDR3 comprises 22 residues. The DNA of the CDR3 is TGTGCCAGCAGCCCTGAAGATCCACCGGGACTAGCGGGACCTACTAGCACAGATACGCAGTATTTT. Its translation: CASSPEDPPGLAGPTSTDTQYF.